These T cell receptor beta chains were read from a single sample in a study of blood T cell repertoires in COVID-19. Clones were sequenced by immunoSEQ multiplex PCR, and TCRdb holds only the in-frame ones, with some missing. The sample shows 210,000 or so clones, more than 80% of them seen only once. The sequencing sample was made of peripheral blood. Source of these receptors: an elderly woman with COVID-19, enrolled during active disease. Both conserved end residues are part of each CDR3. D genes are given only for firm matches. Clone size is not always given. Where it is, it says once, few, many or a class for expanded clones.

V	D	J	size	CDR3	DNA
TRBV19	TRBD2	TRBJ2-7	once	CASSGTSGFYEQYF	TGTGCCAGTAGCGGAACTAGCGGGTTCTACGAGCAGTACTTC
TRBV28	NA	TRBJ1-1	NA	CASARGWNTEAFF	TGTGCCAGCGCACGGGGATGGAACACTGAAGCTTTCTTT
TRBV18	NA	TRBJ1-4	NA	CASSPRRADNEKLFF	TGTGCCAGCTCACCACGGCGGGCAGACAATGAAAAACTGTTTTTT
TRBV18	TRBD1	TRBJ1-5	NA	CASSPDRGSQSNQPQHF	TGTGCCAGCTCACCCGACAGGGGGAGTCAAAGCAATCAGCCCCAGCATTTT
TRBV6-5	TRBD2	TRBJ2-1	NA	CASCKLADYNEQFF	TGTGCCAGCTGTAAACTAGCGGATTACAATGAGCAGTTCTTC
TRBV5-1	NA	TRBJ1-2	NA	CASSLAAGANYGYTF	TGCGCCAGCAGCTTGGCGGCAGGGGCAAACTATGGCTACACCTTC
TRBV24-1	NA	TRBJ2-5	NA	CATSAGGQTRFSQETQYF	TGTGCCACCAGTGCCGGGGGGCAGACGAGATTTTCCCAAGAGACCCAGTACTTC
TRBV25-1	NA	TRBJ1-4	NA	CASRGAWGHEKLFF	TGTGCCAGCAGAGGGGCTTGGGGGCACGAAAAACTGTTTTTT
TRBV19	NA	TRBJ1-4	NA	CASSSPRAQEEKLFF	TGTGCCAGTAGTTCCCCCAGAGCCCAGGAAGAAAAACTGTTTTTT
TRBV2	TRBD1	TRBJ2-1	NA	CASSGDSAYNEQFF	TGTGCCAGCAGTGGGGACAGTGCCTACAATGAGCAGTTCTTC
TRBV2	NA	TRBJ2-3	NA	CASSAGAGSDTQYF	TGTGCCAGCAGTGCGGGTGCCGGTTCAGATACGCAGTATTTT
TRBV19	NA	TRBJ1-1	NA	CASSMRQGNTEAFF	TGTGCCAGTAGTATGAGGCAGGGGAACACTGAAGCTTTCTTT
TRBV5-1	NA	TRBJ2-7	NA	CASSRGIQYEQYF	TGCGCCAGCAGCCGCGGGATCCAATACGAGCAGTACTTC
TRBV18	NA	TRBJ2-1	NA	CASSLQVTNEQFF	TGTGCCAGCTCACTACAGGTCACTAATGAGCAGTTCTTC
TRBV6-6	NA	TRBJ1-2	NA	CASSYSSGANYGYTF	TGTGCCAGCAGTTACTCGTCCGGAGCTAACTATGGCTACACCTTC
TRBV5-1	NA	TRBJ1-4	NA	CASKWAVEGPGKLFF	TGCGCCAGCAAATGGGCTGTGGAAGGCCCTGGAAAACTGTTTTTT
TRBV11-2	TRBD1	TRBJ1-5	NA	CASSLGQGRFSGPQHF	TGTGCCAGCAGCTTGGGACAGGGCCGGTTTTCGGGGCCCCAGCATTTT
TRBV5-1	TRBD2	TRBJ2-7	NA	CASSLSGNEQYF	TGCGCCAGCAGCCTTAGCGGGAACGAGCAGTACTTC
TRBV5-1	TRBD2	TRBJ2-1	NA	CASSLRSGAYNEQFF	TGCGCCAGCAGCCTACGTAGCGGGGCATACAATGAGCAGTTCTTC
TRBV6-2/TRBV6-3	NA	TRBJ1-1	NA	CASSYPSSGAFF	TGTGCCAGCAGTTACCCCTCGAGTGGTGCTTTCTTT
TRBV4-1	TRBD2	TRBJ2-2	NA	CASSLTSGRNTGELFF	TGCGCCAGCAGCCTCACTAGCGGGAGAAACACCGGGGAGCTGTTTTTT
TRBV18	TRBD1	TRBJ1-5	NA	CASSPPRQGNSQPQHF	TGTGCCAGCTCACCACCAAGACAGGGGAACAGTCAGCCCCAGCATTTT
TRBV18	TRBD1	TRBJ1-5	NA	CASSTLAAQGAGADQPQHF	TGTGCCAGCTCAACCCTTGCCGCGCAGGGGGCGGGGGCCGATCAGCCCCAGCATTTT
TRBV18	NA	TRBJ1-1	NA	CASSPGQPTNTEAFF	TGTGCCAGCTCACCCGGACAGCCGACGAACACTGAAGCTTTCTTT
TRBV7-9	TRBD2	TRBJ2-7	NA	CASSSGTSSGSHEQYF	TGTGCCAGCAGCTCGGGGACTAGCTCAGGATCCCACGAGCAGTACTTC
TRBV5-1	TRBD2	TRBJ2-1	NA	CASSGLAGGYNEQFF	TGCGCCAGCTCTGGACTAGCGGGGGGGTACAATGAGCAGTTCTTC
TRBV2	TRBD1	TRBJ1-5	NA	CASSEAMGDRVRQPQHF	TGTGCCAGCAGTGAAGCTATGGGGGACAGGGTAAGGCAGCCCCAGCATTTT
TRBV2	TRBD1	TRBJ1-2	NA	CATVRTGHGYTF	TGTGCCACCGTGAGGACAGGCCATGGCTACACCTTC
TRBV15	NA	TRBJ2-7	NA	CATSREAGWTYEQYF	TGTGCCACCAGCAGAGAGGCGGGCTGGACCTACGAGCAGTACTTC
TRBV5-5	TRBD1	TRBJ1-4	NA	CASGRGAGGAGEKLFF	TGTGCCAGCGGACGGGGGGCAGGGGGCGCGGGCGAAAAACTGTTTTTT
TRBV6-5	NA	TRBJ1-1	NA	CASSARASGGTEAFF	TGTGCCAGCAGCGCCAGGGCCTCCGGGGGCACTGAAGCTTTCTTT
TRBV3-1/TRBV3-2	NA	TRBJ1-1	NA	CASSLPGWGGAFF	TGTGCCAGCAGCCTACCAGGTTGGGGGGGTGCTTTCTTT
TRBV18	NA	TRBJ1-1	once	CASSPGQNTEAFF	TGTGCCAGCTCACCAGGCCAGAACACTGAAGCTTTCTTT
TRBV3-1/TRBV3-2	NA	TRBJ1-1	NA	CASSQDRNTEAFF	TGTGCCAGCAGCCAAGACAGGAACACTGAAGCTTTCTTT
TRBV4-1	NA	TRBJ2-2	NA	CASSQTGSGELFF	TGCGCCAGCAGCCAAACAGGGTCCGGGGAGCTGTTTTTT
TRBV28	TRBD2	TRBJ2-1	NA	CATLTSGIRNEQFF	TGTGCCACCCTAACTAGCGGGATCCGCAATGAGCAGTTCTTC
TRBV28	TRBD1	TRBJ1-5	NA	CASSLGTGAPQPQHF	TGTGCCAGCAGCCTAGGGACAGGGGCCCCTCAGCCCCAGCATTTT
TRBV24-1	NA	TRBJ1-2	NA	CATSENTGLDGYTF	TGTGCCACCAGTGAAAATACAGGGCTGGATGGCTACACCTTC
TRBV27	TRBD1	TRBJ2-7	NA	CASSSYRGRSEQYF	TGTGCCAGCAGTTCCTACAGGGGGCGGAGCGAGCAGTACTTC
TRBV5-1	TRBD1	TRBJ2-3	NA	CASSLVGTDIDTQYF	TGCGCCAGCAGCTTGGTAGGGACAGATATTGATACGCAGTATTTT
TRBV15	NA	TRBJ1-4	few	CATSRDTGKLFF	TGTGCCACCAGCAGAGATACGGGAAAACTGTTTTTT
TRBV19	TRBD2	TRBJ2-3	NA	CATHSSGTTDTQYF	TGTGCCACCCATTCTAGCGGGACCACAGATACGCAGTATTTT
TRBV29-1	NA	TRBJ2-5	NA	CSVRQAARETQYF	TGCAGCGTTCGACAGGCCGCGAGGGAGACCCAGTACTTC
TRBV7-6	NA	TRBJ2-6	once	CASGNSGANVLTF	TGTGCCAGCGGCAACTCTGGGGCCAACGTCCTGACTTTC
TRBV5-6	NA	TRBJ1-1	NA	CASSLGDNGRMNTEAFF	TGTGCCAGCAGCTTAGGGGATAATGGTCGTATGAACACTGAAGCTTTCTTT
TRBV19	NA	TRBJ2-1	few	CASSISSGVNNEQFF	TGTGCCAGTAGTATATCGTCGGGAGTGAACAATGAGCAGTTCTTC
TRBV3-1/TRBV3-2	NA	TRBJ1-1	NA	CASSQGAQILGAEAFF	TGTGCCAGCAGCCAAGGGGCCCAAATCTTGGGCGCTGAAGCTTTCTTT
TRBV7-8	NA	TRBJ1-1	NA	CASLSSYTEAFF	TGTGCCAGCTTGTCCAGTTACACTGAAGCTTTCTTT
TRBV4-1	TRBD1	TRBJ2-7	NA	CASSRQTGMSYEQYF	TGCGCCAGCAGTCGGCAGACAGGGATGAGCTACGAGCAGTACTTC
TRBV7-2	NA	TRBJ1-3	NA	CASSLARGGARSGNTIYF	TGTGCCAGCAGCTTAGCGCGTGGGGGCGCTAGATCTGGAAACACCATATATTTT
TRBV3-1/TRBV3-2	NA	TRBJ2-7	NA	CASRPVTGSYEQYF	TGTGCCAGCAGACCAGTCACCGGGTCCTACGAGCAGTACTTC
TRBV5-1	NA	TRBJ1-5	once	CASSLSPGGNQPQHF	TGCGCCAGCAGCTTGTCCCCAGGCGGCAATCAGCCCCAGCATTTT
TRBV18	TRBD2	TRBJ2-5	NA	CASSRGAGGQETQYF	TGTGCCAGCTCCCGGGGAGCGGGGGGCCAAGAGACCCAGTACTTC
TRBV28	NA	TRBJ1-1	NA	CASRQGGGSNTEAFF	TGTGCCAGTCGGCAGGGTGGTGGTTCGAACACTGAAGCTTTCTTT
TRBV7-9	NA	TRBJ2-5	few	CASSSLQGAKETQYF	TGTGCCAGCAGCTCCCTGCAAGGGGCAAAAGAGACCCAGTACTTC
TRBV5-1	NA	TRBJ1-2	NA	CASSLLQGGSYGYTF	TGCGCCAGCAGCTTACTACAGGGAGGGAGTTATGGCTACACCTTC
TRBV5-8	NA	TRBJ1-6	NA	CASSLGQGNSPLHF	TGTGCCAGCAGCTTGGGGCAGGGAAATTCACCCCTCCACTTT
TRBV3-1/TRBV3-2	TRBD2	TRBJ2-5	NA	CASSQDLGTSGRRETQYF	TGTGCCAGCAGCCAAGATTTGGGGACTAGCGGGAGACGGGAGACCCAGTACTTC
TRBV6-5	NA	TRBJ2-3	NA	CASSPTRDTQYF	TGTGCCAGCAGTCCCACGCGCGATACGCAGTATTTT